This T cell receptor beta chain was documented in a study of T cells after yellow fever vaccination. Study-level points and caveats: Of the clonotypes, a small share occurred in both CD4 and CD8 compartments.

TCRdb reprocessed the 5' RACE reads via MiXCR and lists one record per CDR3 protein. There are about 330,000 distinct CDR3 sequences in the sample; about 7.8% occur only once, and around 17% lies in the top ten. Points on this clonotype: The target antigen is unknown.

Germline CDR1 is LNHDA and CDR2 is SQIVND (reference sequence). The CDR3 consists of 13 residues. V gave up 3 bases and J gave up 6 bases; unmatched junction bases: 3. This clonotype originated in a man younger than 30 who received the YFV17D yellow fever vaccine. The chain recombines TRBV19 with TRBJ1-1; 8 bases are a match to TRBD1. Sequences were derived from PBMCs, sampled about 41 days after the first yellow fever vaccination. The CDR3 spells CASSMDRDAEAFF. In DNA, the CDR3 is TGTGCCAGTAGTATGGACAGGGACGCTGAAGCTTTCTTT.